The T cell receptor beta chain described here comes from a study of T cell responses to AZD1222 COVID-19 vaccine. Study observations and caveats: Baseline serology detected seropositivity in only six AZD1222 recipients. Close to half of spike-specific TCRs reportedly recognize unmutated variant regions. Spike-spanning, vaccine-associated CD4 TCRs were dominant at 160-218 and 743-854.

This clone appeared a single time. Its antigen is unknown. TCRdb's copy holds only in-frame clones and misses some; the assay was immunoSEQ multiplex PCR. The sample yields some 160,000 clones, under 95% seen once. The sequenced sample was peripheral blood, obtained 28 days after the second AZD1222 dose. This receptor was taken from an adult who received the AZD1222 COVID-19 vaccine.

CDR3 protein: CATSPGDRGRYGYTF. The CDR3 nucleotides are TGTGCCACCAGCCCCGGCGACAGGGGTAGGTATGGCTACACCTTC. The chain has TRBV15 and TRBJ1-2, with TRBD1 identical over 8 bases. The CDR3 has 15 residues. The V gene's germline CDR1 is LNHNV and CDR2 YYDKDF (reference sequence). V lost 5 bases, J lost 5 bases, and 10 bases stayed unmatched. The full variable domain, completed using reference TRBV15 and TRBJ1-2, is DAMVIQNPRYQVTQFGKPVTLSCSQTLNHNVMYWYQQKSSQAPKLLFHYYDKDFNNEADTPDNFQSRRPNTSFCFLDIRSPGLGDTAMYLCATSPGDRGRYGYTFGSGTRLTVV.